This TCR beta chain appears in the sequencing data of a study of blood T cell repertoires in COVID-19. V dropped 3 bases and J dropped 4; count of bases not matched to a gene: 2. This CDR3 is 14 amino acids long. Germline CDR1 reads SGHRS; CDR2 reads YFSETQ. Libraries were prepared by immunoSEQ multiplex PCR; TCRdb keeps only in-frame clonotypes and omits some of them. Here the sample spans 200,000 to 250,000 clones, more than 75% being singletons. The sample consisted of peripheral blood. This sequence originates from a man aged 50-59 years with COVID-19, enrolled during active disease. The genes are TRBV5-1 and TRBJ2-5; TRBD1 aligns across 11 bases. This chain's CDR3 is CASSYGQGAETQYF. The DNA for the CDR3 is TGCGCCAGCAGCTATGGACAGGGGGCAGAGACCCAGTACTTC.